This T cell receptor (beta chain) emerged from a study of early T cells in non-severe SARS-CoV-2 infection. Study context: The study sequenced bulk RNA from unsorted whole blood, with chains unpaired. Study outcomes and limitations: VDJdb-based annotation leaned toward anti-spike CD8 responses and missed private and CD4 specificities.

This clonotype occurred a few times. Its antigen is unknown. Individual cDNA molecules received unique molecular identifiers during library preparation. MiXCR was run by TCRdb on the 5' RACE reads, yielding one entry per CDR3 protein. Of about 83,000 distinct CDR3 sequences detected, roughly an eighth appear once; the ten largest clones hold about 1.5%. The CDR3 extends over 16 amino acids. The germline V gene has CDR1 SGDLS and CDR2 YYNGEE. Trimming left V 4 bases short and J 0 bases short, with 14 bases between. The specimen sequenced was whole blood. The J gene is TRBJ2-1, the V gene TRBV9, with D unclear. The sequence derives from an adult who was a healthcare worker with PCR-confirmed SARS-CoV-2 infection or an uninfected control (not recorded which). The CDR3 DNA sequence: TGTGCCAGCAGCCCCCGACCGCCGAGCTCCTACAATGAGCAGTTCTTC. This sequence encodes CASSPRPPSSYNEQFF.